This is a list of T cell receptor beta chains from one sample in a study of shared clonotypes between healthy human individuals. TCRdb's copy holds only in-frame clones and misses some; the assay was immunoSEQ multiplex PCR. The table has about 820,000 clones, more than 85% seen once. The sample taken for sequencing was naive CD8+ T cells sorted from blood. The source of these receptors is a man aged 25-45 years in good health. The CDR3 runs from the conserved cysteine through the conserved F or W. A D gene is named only where the DNA matches it firmly. The size entry is marked missing in some rows and otherwise reads once, few, many or a size class.

NA,TRBJ2-3,NA,TRBV7-9,TGTGCCAGCAGCTTTTCAGTATTCACAGATACGCAGTATTTT,CASSFSVFTDTQYF
TRBD2,TRBJ2-1,NA,TRBV28,TGTGCCAGCACCACACTAGCGGGAGGGCCCTCCTACAATGAGCAGTTCTTC,CASTTLAGGPSYNEQFF
NA,TRBJ2-4,once,TRBV5-6,TGTGCCAGCAGCTTGGCTTCGAAAAACATTCAGTACTTC,CASSLASKNIQYF
NA,TRBJ2-3,NA,TRBV6-5,TGTGCCAGCAGTTACCAATGGGGCACAGATACGCAGTATTTT,CASSYQWGTDTQYF
TRBD2,TRBJ2-3,NA,TRBV27,TGTGCCAGCAGTTCAGCGGGATACACAGATACGCAGTATTTT,CASSSAGYTDTQYF
TRBD1,TRBJ1-2,NA,TRBV5-4,TGTGCCAGCAGCTACCGAGGACAGGGGAACTATGGCTACACCTTC,CASSYRGQGNYGYTF
NA,TRBJ2-7,NA,TRBV2,TGTGCCAGCAGTGAAGCGCTTAATCGCCCCGCGCAACTTTACGAGCAGTACTTC,CASSEALNRPAQLYEQYF
NA,TRBJ2-7,NA,TRBV7-2,TGTGCCAGCAGCTTATACAATGGCCCCTACGAGCAGTACTTC,CASSLYNGPYEQYF
NA,TRBJ1-4,NA,TRBV2,TGTGCCAGCAGTGATAGGGTGTTGCGGGTGAATGAAAAACTGTTTTTT,CASSDRVLRVNEKLFF
NA,TRBJ2-7,NA,TRBV5-1,TGCGCCAGCAGCCCCGAGGAAGCCGTCCACGAGCAGTACTTC,CASSPEEAVHEQYF
TRBD2,TRBJ2-1,once,TRBV7-9,TGTGCCAGCAGTGTTCGTAGCGGGAGTTTTTACAATGAGCAGTTCTTC,CASSVRSGSFYNEQFF
TRBD2,TRBJ2-1,NA,TRBV28,TGTGCCAGCAGCTTACCCCTGGGTAGCGGGAGCTACAATGAGCAGTTCTTC,CASSLPLGSGSYNEQFF
NA,TRBJ1-4,few,TRBV5-6,TGTGCCAGCAGCCCACCCATGGGGGAAAAACTGTTTTTT,CASSPPMGEKLFF